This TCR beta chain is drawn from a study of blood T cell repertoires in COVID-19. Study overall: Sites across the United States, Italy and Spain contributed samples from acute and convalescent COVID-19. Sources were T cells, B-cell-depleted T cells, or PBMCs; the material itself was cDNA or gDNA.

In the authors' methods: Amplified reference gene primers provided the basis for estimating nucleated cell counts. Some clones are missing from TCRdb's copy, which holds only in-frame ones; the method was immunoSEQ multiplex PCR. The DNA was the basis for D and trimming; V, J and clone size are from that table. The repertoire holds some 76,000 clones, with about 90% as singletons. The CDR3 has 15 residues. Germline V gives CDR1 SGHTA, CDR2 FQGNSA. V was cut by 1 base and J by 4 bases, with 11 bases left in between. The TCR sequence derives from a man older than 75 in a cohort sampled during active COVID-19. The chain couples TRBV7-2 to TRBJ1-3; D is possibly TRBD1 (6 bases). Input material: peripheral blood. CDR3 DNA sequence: TGTGCCAGCAGCTTAGTTTGGACAGTAGGAAACACCATATATTTT. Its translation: CASSLVWTVGNTIYF.